Listed here are 2 T cell receptor beta chains from one sample, sequenced in a study of control samples from healthy donors and cancer patients. TCRdb keeps only in-frame clones here, not all; method: immunoSEQ multiplex PCR. The table lists about 190,000 clones, about 89% of them singletons, with less than 2% in the top ten. Sequenced: blood. These receptor sequences come from a man aged 30 to 39 in good health.

On this clone itself: The sample holds other DNA sequences that translate to the same CDR3. The genes are TRBV10-1 and TRBJ2-3, with D possibly TRBD2 on 6 matching bases. The CDR3 covers 18 residues. V was shortened by 0 bases and J by 0 bases, with 16 bases between the two germline ends. Germline V gene data show CDR1 as WNHNN and CDR2 as SYGVQD (reference sequence). DNA for the CDR3: TGCGCCAGCAGTGAGTCGGGTAGCGGCTTGACTAGCACAGATACGCAGTATTTT. Protein product: CASSESGSGLTSTDTQYF.

This chain joins TRBV7-3 and TRBJ2-7; weak D call: TRBD2 (5 bases). The V end lost 1 base, the J end lost 3 bases, and 16 bases lay between the germline ends. This CDR3 region has 16 residues. The germline V gene has CDR1 SGHTA and CDR2 FQGTGA. The CDR3 protein is CASSLNTAPRGYEQYF. The CDR3 DNA follows: TGTGCCAGCAGCTTAAATACCGCGCCCCGGGGCTACGAGCAGTACTTC.